Listed here is a single TCR beta chain. Its cognate antigen is unknown. The treatment here: oral pan-JAK inhibitor, 5-10 mg twice daily. These data belong to a study of CD8+ T cells in alopecia areata. Study context: The study gave treated patients oral tofacitinib at 5 to 10 mg twice daily.

Study conclusions and caveats: Among the top 100, expanded CD8+ clones, as well as scalp clonality, were significantly decreased by tofacitinib. How baseline CD8+ expansion relates to response remains uncertain (there was one nonresponder). Lesional tissue from the scalp (especially in alopecia totalis/universalis) showed higher clonality than normal scalp.

After isolation, RNA underwent reverse transcription to generate cDNA as the sequencing template. Clones were sequenced by immunoSEQ multiplex PCR, and TCRdb holds only the in-frame ones, with some missing. The sample lists under 300,000 clones; about three fifths were seen once. There are 14 residues in the CDR3. Per the germline V gene, CDR1 is SGDLS and CDR2 is YYNGEE. V lost 3 bases and J 7 bases, leaving 17 bases between the germline ends. Sequenced material: CD4+ T cells sorted from blood, taken at week 52, from a patient treated with tofacitinib. The clonotype originates from a human donor with alopecia areata. The chain joins TRBV9 to TRBJ2-7; D may be TRBD1 or TRBD2 (6 bases each). Here the CDR3 DNA reads TGTGCCAGCAGCGGAGAACCACAGGGAGGTGAGCAGTACTTC. This encodes CASSGEPQGGEQYF.